Presented here are 4 T cell receptor beta chains from one specimen sequenced in a study of shared clonotypes between healthy human individuals. Here immunoSEQ multiplex PCR was the method, and the copy in TCRdb shows in-frame clones only, minus some. The sample holds about 590,000 clones, about 95% seen once. CD45RO-negative cells were positively selected for CCR7, leaving out terminally differentiated effector memory CD45RA+ cells. The source material was naive CD8+ T cells sorted from blood. The receptors here all came from a woman aged 25 to 39 in good health.

The chain recombines TRBV6-6 with TRBJ1-4; 8 nucleotides align to TRBD1. Germline V CDR1 and CDR2: MNHNY, SVGAGI (reference sequence). Trimming removed 5 bases from V and 7 bases from J; junction bases left unmatched: 6. CDR3 length equals 14 residues. For the CDR3, the DNA is TGTGCCAGCAGTATCAGGGGGCAGCGTGAAAAACTGTTTTTT. It codes for CASSIRGQREKLFF.

J is TRBJ1-5 and V is TRBV7-6, with D maybe TRBD1 (5 bases). The CDR3 consists of 16 residues. The germline CDR1 and CDR2 sequences are SGHVS and FNYEAQ. Trimming removed 5 bases from V and 0 bases from J, with 14 bases in between. The CDR3 DNA reads TGTGCCAGCAGCCCATTTGGGGGGGATAGCAATCAGCCCCAGCATTTT. Protein sequence: CASSPFGGDSNQPQHF.

This chain uses TRBV28 with TRBJ2-5, with 10 bases that match TRBD2. The better agreement between TRBJ2-7 and the DNA end casts doubt on the J call. Germline V gene lookup returns CDR1 MDHEN and CDR2 SYDVKM. CDR3 size: 14 residues. The CDR3 loop reads CASSLAGESYEQYF. CDR3 bases: TGTGCCAGCAGTCTAGCGGGAGAGTCCTACGAGCAGTACTTC.

This chain joins TRBV27 and TRBJ2-7; D not certain. Germline V gives CDR1 MNHEY, CDR2 SMNVEV (reference sequence). The V end was cut by 0 bases, the J end by 5 bases, with 17 bases between. The CDR3 covers 16 residues. CDR3 sequence reads: CASSLSSLSKGHEQYF. The CDR3 region has the DNA TGTGCCAGCAGTTTATCCAGTCTCTCCAAGGGCCACGAGCAGTACTTC.